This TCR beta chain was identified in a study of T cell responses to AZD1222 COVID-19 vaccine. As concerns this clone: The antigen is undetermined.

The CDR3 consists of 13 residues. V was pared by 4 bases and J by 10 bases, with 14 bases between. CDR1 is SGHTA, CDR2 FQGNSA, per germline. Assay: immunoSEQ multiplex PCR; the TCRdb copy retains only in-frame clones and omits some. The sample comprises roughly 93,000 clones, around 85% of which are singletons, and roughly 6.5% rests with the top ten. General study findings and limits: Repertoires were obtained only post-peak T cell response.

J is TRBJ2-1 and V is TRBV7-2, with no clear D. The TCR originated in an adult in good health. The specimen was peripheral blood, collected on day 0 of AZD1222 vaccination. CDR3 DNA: TGTGCCAGCAGCTCCCGGAATGGGAACGAGCAGTTCTTC. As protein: CASSSRNGNEQFF.